The rows below give T cell receptor beta chains drawn from one sample of a study of cytomegalovirus exposure and HLA in healthy donors. The protocol was immunoSEQ multiplex PCR, while the TCRdb copy is restricted to in-frame clones and leaves out a portion. The data contain 130,000 or so clones, 70% to 90% of them singletons. Sequenced: PBMCs. The receptors shown here come from a woman younger than 45 in good health and CMV-seropositive. Each CDR3 is given with its conserved first and last residue. A D gene is named only where the DNA matches it firmly. The size of a clone is reported for some rows only, either as once, few or many, or as a class for expanded clones.

v_gene: TRBV19; d_gene: TRBD2; j_gene: TRBJ2-7; abundance: few; CDR3nt: TGTGCCAGCACTATCCTAGCGGGAGAGGGGAAGCAGTACTTC; CDR3aa: CASTILAGEGKQYF
v_gene: TRBV5-1; d_gene: -; j_gene: TRBJ2-7; abundance: -; CDR3nt: TGCGCCAGCACCGACTTAACAGGGGAGCAGTACTTC; CDR3aa: CASTDLTGEQYF
v_gene: TRBV18; d_gene: TRBD2; j_gene: TRBJ2-1; abundance: -; CDR3nt: TGTGCCAGCTCACCCACTAGCGGGGGGAGGAATGAGCAGTTCTTC; CDR3aa: CASSPTSGGRNEQFF
v_gene: TRBV28; d_gene: -; j_gene: TRBJ1-5; abundance: once; CDR3nt: TGTGCCAGCAGCCTGGGAGGGATAACCCAGCCCCAGCATTTT; CDR3aa: CASSLGGITQPQHF
v_gene: TRBV29-1; d_gene: -; j_gene: TRBJ1-1; abundance: -; CDR3nt: TGCAGCGTTGTTCGGGGAGGGAACACTGAAGCTTTCTTT; CDR3aa: CSVVRGGNTEAFF
v_gene: TRBV6-6; d_gene: TRBD2; j_gene: TRBJ2-1; abundance: -; CDR3nt: TGTGCCAGCGGGACTAGCGGGGGCAGTTACAATGAGCAGTTCTTC; CDR3aa: CASGTSGGSYNEQFF
v_gene: TRBV9; d_gene: -; j_gene: TRBJ2-5; abundance: once; CDR3nt: TGTGCCAGCAGCGTAGGGGGGGAAGAGACCCAGTACTTC; CDR3aa: CASSVGGEETQYF
v_gene: TRBV28; d_gene: TRBD2; j_gene: TRBJ2-2; abundance: -; CDR3nt: TGTGCCAGCATGACTAGCGGTCACACCGGGGAGCTGTTTTTT; CDR3aa: CASMTSGHTGELFF
v_gene: TRBV2; d_gene: TRBD1; j_gene: TRBJ2-7; abundance: -; CDR3nt: TGTGCCAGCAGCCGGGACAGCCTTTTGGAGCAGTACTTC; CDR3aa: CASSRDSLLEQYF
v_gene: TRBV25-1; d_gene: TRBD2; j_gene: TRBJ2-1; abundance: -; CDR3nt: TGTGCCAGCAGTGAAGCGGGAGCCTACAATGAGCAGTTCTTC; CDR3aa: CASSEAGAYNEQFF
v_gene: TRBV5-1; d_gene: TRBD2; j_gene: TRBJ2-3; abundance: -; CDR3nt: TGCGCCAGCAGCTTGATGGCGACTAGCGGGACAGATACGCAGTATTTT; CDR3aa: CASSLMATSGTDTQYF
v_gene: TRBV7-3; d_gene: -; j_gene: TRBJ2-5; abundance: -; CDR3nt: TGTGCCAGCAGCTCCTTAGGGGGGGTCCCAAGTCGGGAGACCCAGTACTTC; CDR3aa: CASSSLGGVPSRETQYF
v_gene: TRBV19; d_gene: -; j_gene: TRBJ1-5; abundance: -; CDR3nt: TGTGCCAGTAGTGCCCTAGGCCGGCTTTTCTATAGCAATCAGCCCCAGCATTTT; CDR3aa: CASSALGRLFYSNQPQHF
v_gene: TRBV29-1; d_gene: -; j_gene: TRBJ2-7; abundance: -; CDR3nt: TGCAGCGCCAGTTCCAGCTCCTACGAGCAGTACTTC; CDR3aa: CSASSSSYEQYF
v_gene: TRBV27; d_gene: -; j_gene: TRBJ2-3; abundance: -; CDR3nt: TGTGCCAGCAGCAGGCGGGGCAGGGCAACAGATACGCAGTATTTT; CDR3aa: CASSRRGRATDTQYF
v_gene: TRBV9; d_gene: TRBD2; j_gene: TRBJ2-5; abundance: -; CDR3nt: TGTGCCAGCAGCGTTAGCGGCGGGGGGGTAGGAGAGACCCAGTACTTC; CDR3aa: CASSVSGGGVGETQYF
v_gene: TRBV2; d_gene: TRBD2; j_gene: TRBJ2-1; abundance: -; CDR3nt: TGTGCCAGCAGTGCCCAATGGGTGGGGACTAGCGGGGGGAACTCCTACAATGAGCAGTTCTTC; CDR3aa: CASSAQWVGTSGGNSYNEQFF
v_gene: TRBV7-2; d_gene: -; j_gene: TRBJ2-3; abundance: -; CDR3nt: TGTGCCAGCACCCGACCGGGGACAGATACGCAGTATTTT; CDR3aa: CASTRPGTDTQYF
v_gene: TRBV2; d_gene: -; j_gene: TRBJ1-5; abundance: -; CDR3nt: TGTGCCAGCAGTGGGCTCTGGAGCAATCAGCCCCAGCATTTT; CDR3aa: CASSGLWSNQPQHF
v_gene: TRBV7-8; d_gene: TRBD1; j_gene: TRBJ2-1; abundance: -; CDR3nt: TGTGCCAGCAGCCCGGGACAGGGCCACAATGAGCAGTTCTTC; CDR3aa: CASSPGQGHNEQFF
v_gene: TRBV27; d_gene: -; j_gene: TRBJ1-1; abundance: -; CDR3nt: TGTGCCAGCAGTTTTTCCGGTTGGGCCACTGAAGCTTTCTTT; CDR3aa: CASSFSGWATEAFF
v_gene: TRBV6-6; d_gene: -; j_gene: TRBJ2-7; abundance: -; CDR3nt: TGTGCCAGCAGCCAGAGGGCCTCCTACGAGCAGTACTTC; CDR3aa: CASSQRASYEQYF
v_gene: TRBV2; d_gene: -; j_gene: TRBJ1-4; abundance: -; CDR3nt: TGTGCCACGAACAGGGCGAAGAATGAAAAACTGTTTTTT; CDR3aa: CATNRAKNEKLFF
v_gene: TRBV28; d_gene: -; j_gene: TRBJ1-5; abundance: -; CDR3nt: TGTGCCAGCAGTCCCCAGGGAGGTAGCAATCAGCCCCAGCATTTT; CDR3aa: CASSPQGGSNQPQHF
v_gene: TRBV21-1; d_gene: -; j_gene: TRBJ2-7; abundance: once; CDR3nt: TGTGCCAGCAGCAAAGAAGCGAGGCAGCCCGACTACGAGCAGTACTTC; CDR3aa: CASSKEARQPDYEQYF
v_gene: TRBV28; d_gene: -; j_gene: TRBJ2-1; abundance: -; CDR3nt: TGTGCCAGCAGTTCTGGAGGGGCGGGATCCTACAATGAGCAGTTCTTC; CDR3aa: CASSSGGAGSYNEQFF
v_gene: TRBV6-5; d_gene: -; j_gene: TRBJ2-4; abundance: -; CDR3nt: TGTGCCAGCAGCCAGGGGAGGGGAAACATTCAGTACTTC; CDR3aa: CASSQGRGNIQYF
v_gene: TRBV6-1; d_gene: -; j_gene: TRBJ2-1; abundance: -; CDR3nt: TGTGCCAGCAGCTTTGACAGTAATGAGCAGTTCTTC; CDR3aa: CASSFDSNEQFF
v_gene: TRBV4-1; d_gene: -; j_gene: TRBJ1-5; abundance: -; CDR3nt: TGCGCCAGCAGCCAGGTCTCGGGCAATCAGCCCCAGCATTTT; CDR3aa: CASSQVSGNQPQHF
v_gene: TRBV18; d_gene: -; j_gene: TRBJ1-6; abundance: -; CDR3nt: TGTGCCAGCTCACTTACGGAGCGTTGGGATTCACCCCTCCACTTT; CDR3aa: CASSLTERWDSPLHF
v_gene: TRBV28; d_gene: TRBD2; j_gene: TRBJ2-1; abundance: -; CDR3nt: TGTGCCAGCAGTTTACCCTCTAGCGGGAGAAGGGTCTACAATGAGCAGTTCTTC; CDR3aa: CASSLPSSGRRVYNEQFF
v_gene: TRBV15; d_gene: -; j_gene: TRBJ1-4; abundance: -; CDR3nt: TGTGCCACCAGCAGAGAGCAGGGAGGTAATGAAAAACTGTTTTTT; CDR3aa: CATSREQGGNEKLFF
v_gene: TRBV5-1; d_gene: -; j_gene: TRBJ2-1; abundance: -; CDR3nt: TGCGCCAGCAGCCCACGACAGGTTACCTACAATGAGCAGTTCTTC; CDR3aa: CASSPRQVTYNEQFF
v_gene: TRBV5-1; d_gene: -; j_gene: TRBJ1-1; abundance: -; CDR3nt: TGCGCCAGCAGCCTGGACACGAACACTGAAGCTTTCTTT; CDR3aa: CASSLDTNTEAFF
v_gene: TRBV28; d_gene: TRBD2; j_gene: TRBJ2-7; abundance: -; CDR3nt: TGTGCCAGCAGTAAAAAACTAGCGGGGGTCGACGAGCAGTACTTC; CDR3aa: CASSKKLAGVDEQYF
v_gene: TRBV6-5; d_gene: -; j_gene: TRBJ2-7; abundance: -; CDR3nt: TGTGCCAGCAGCCCCCCAGGGGATAAGAACGAGCAGTACTTC; CDR3aa: CASSPPGDKNEQYF
v_gene: TRBV7-2; d_gene: TRBD2; j_gene: TRBJ2-1; abundance: few; CDR3nt: TGTGCCAGCAGCTTAGTACTAGCGGGGGAGCAGTTCTTC; CDR3aa: CASSLVLAGEQFF
v_gene: TRBV10-3; d_gene: -; j_gene: TRBJ1-2; abundance: -; CDR3nt: TGTGCCACACGCTCAACAGGGAATGGCTACACCTTC; CDR3aa: CATRSTGNGYTF
v_gene: TRBV2; d_gene: -; j_gene: TRBJ2-7; abundance: few; CDR3nt: TGTGCCAGCAGTGAGTCGATCCAGGGGTATTCCTACGAGCAGTACTTC; CDR3aa: CASSESIQGYSYEQYF
v_gene: TRBV6-5; d_gene: TRBD2; j_gene: TRBJ2-7; abundance: -; CDR3nt: TGTGCCAGCAGAATATCTAGCGGGAGGGTAGGCGAGCAGTACTTC; CDR3aa: CASRISSGRVGEQYF
v_gene: TRBV27; d_gene: -; j_gene: TRBJ2-7; abundance: -; CDR3nt: TGTGCCAGCAGTTCGCCCGCGCGAAGGGGCTACGAGCAGTACTTC; CDR3aa: CASSSPARRGYEQYF
v_gene: TRBV18; d_gene: TRBD1; j_gene: TRBJ2-7; abundance: -; CDR3nt: TGTGCCAGCTCACCCCCGACAGGGGCCTCAACCGAGCAGTACTTC; CDR3aa: CASSPPTGASTEQYF
v_gene: TRBV12-5; d_gene: -; j_gene: TRBJ2-4; abundance: -; CDR3nt: TGTGCTAGTGGTTTGGTCGAACAAACGGGGATCGGAAACATTCAGTACTTC; CDR3aa: CASGLVEQTGIGNIQYF
v_gene: TRBV5-8; d_gene: -; j_gene: TRBJ2-7; abundance: few; CDR3nt: TGTGCCAGCTCGGAGGGTTCGTCGTACGAGCAGTACTTC; CDR3aa: CASSEGSSYEQYF
v_gene: TRBV9; d_gene: -; j_gene: TRBJ2-2; abundance: -; CDR3nt: TGTGCCAGCAGCGTATCGGGGGGCGCGAACACCGGGGAGCTGTTTTTT; CDR3aa: CASSVSGGANTGELFF
v_gene: TRBV7-2; d_gene: -; j_gene: TRBJ2-2; abundance: -; CDR3nt: TGTGCCAGCAGCTTACGCGTTAGAGGGGAGCTGTTTTTT; CDR3aa: CASSLRVRGELFF
v_gene: TRBV28; d_gene: -; j_gene: TRBJ1-5; abundance: once; CDR3nt: TGTGCCAGCAGGTATCAGGGGTCTGGTCAGCCCCAGCATTTT; CDR3aa: CASRYQGSGQPQHF
v_gene: TRBV28; d_gene: -; j_gene: TRBJ2-5; abundance: -; CDR3nt: TGTGCCAGCAGTTCCTTGGGGCAGAAGGTTGGGACCCAGTACTTC; CDR3aa: CASSSLGQKVGTQYF
v_gene: TRBV5-5; d_gene: TRBD2; j_gene: TRBJ2-1; abundance: -; CDR3nt: TGTGCCAGTCTACTAGCGGGGGGGCGCAATGAGCAGTTCTTC; CDR3aa: CASLLAGGRNEQFF
v_gene: TRBV7-2; d_gene: -; j_gene: TRBJ2-7; abundance: -; CDR3nt: TGTGCCAGCACGCTTAGCGGAGGGTTCTCCTACGAGCAGTACTTC; CDR3aa: CASTLSGGFSYEQYF